This T cell receptor beta chain was found in a study of T-cell memory formation after mild COVID-19. V lost 6 bases and J lost 1; bases outside the gene matches: 4. The CDR3 is 15 residues long. Germline lookup yields CDR1 SGHAT and CDR2 FQNNGV. Details on this clonotype: The antigen is unknown.

Study-wide results and caveats: Clones that contracted clustered mainly in CM and EM if CD4+ and in EMRA if CD8+.

TCRdb independently ran MiXCR on the 5' RACE reads; one entry per CDR3 protein. The table has 580,000 or so distinct CDR3 sequences, 17% seen once. The chain uses TRBV11-2 and TRBJ2-4, with 9 positions matching TRBD2. Sequenced: PBMCs or a T cell subset sorted from them (not recorded which). The clonotype originates from an adult woman who had mild COVID-19 (a few samples of this study predate the infection). Cell type and time point are not known. In DNA form, the CDR3 reads TGTGCCAGCAGTCTAGCGGGGAATGCCAAAAACATTCAGTACTTC. This translates into CASSLAGNAKNIQYF.